This entry features one TCR beta chain sequence. Losses at the gene ends were 6 bases for V and 3 bases for J; bases not matched to a gene: 8. The CDR3 is made up of 14 amino acids. The germline gives CDR1 SQVTM, CDR2 ANQGSEA. This entry comes from a study of blood T cell repertoires in COVID-19. Study background: Samples taken during acute and convalescent COVID-19 were collected in the United States, Italy and Spain. T cells, B-cell-depleted T cells, or PBMCs provided the cDNA or gDNA that served as material.

In the study's own analysis: For nucleated cells, counts were estimated from reference gene primer amplification. The assay was immunoSEQ multiplex PCR, and TCRdb's table has in-frame clones only and misses some. Clone size and V and J calls were adopted from that table, with D and trimming inferred from the DNA. This sample yields roughly 73,000 clones, of which about 88% are seen a single time; 1.5% belongs to the top ten. The rearrangement uses TRBV29-1 and TRBJ2-7; 10 bases match TRBD1. Sequencing was performed on peripheral blood. The clonotype was recovered from a man in his fifties or sixties with acute or convalescent COVID-19. CDR3 loop: CSVTGGALIYEQYF. In DNA form, the CDR3 reads TGCAGCGTGACAGGGGGCGCCCTGATCTACGAGCAGTACTTC.